The clone carrying this T cell receptor (beta chain) was seen only a few times. The antigen is not known. This record comes from a study of T cells after yellow fever vaccination. Notes on the study in general: Contaminants from the bulk population, in the form of abundant clonotypes, could be found in FACS-sorted repertoires.

Each CDR3 protein is one row after TCRdb ran MiXCR on the 5' RACE reads. This sample has 95,000 to 150,000 distinct CDR3 sequences, with under 8.5% found just once. This CDR3 is 15 amino acids long. Trimming pared 6 bases from V and 0 bases from J, leaving 14 bases between. Germline V gives CDR1 SGHKS, CDR2 YYEKEE (reference sequence). Specimen: CD4+ T cells sorted from PBMCs, collected approximately 11 days after the first yellow fever vaccination. This clonotype was sampled from a man aged 18 to 30 who received the YFV17D yellow fever vaccine. The chain recombines TRBV5-5 with TRBJ2-3; weak D call: TRBD1 (5 bases). The CDR3 spells CASTPGQTSTDTQYF. The CDR3 DNA reads TGTGCCAGCACCCCAGGACAAACTAGCACAGATACGCAGTATTTT.